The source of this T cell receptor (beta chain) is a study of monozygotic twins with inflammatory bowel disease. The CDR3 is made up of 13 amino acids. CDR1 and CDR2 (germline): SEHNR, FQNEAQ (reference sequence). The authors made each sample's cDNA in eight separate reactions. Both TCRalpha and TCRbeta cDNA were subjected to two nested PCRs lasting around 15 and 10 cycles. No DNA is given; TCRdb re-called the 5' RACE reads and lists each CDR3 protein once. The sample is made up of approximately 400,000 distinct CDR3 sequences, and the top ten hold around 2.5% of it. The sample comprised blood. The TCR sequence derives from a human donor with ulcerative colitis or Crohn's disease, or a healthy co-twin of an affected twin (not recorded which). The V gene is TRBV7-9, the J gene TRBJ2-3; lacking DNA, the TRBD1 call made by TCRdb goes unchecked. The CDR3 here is CASSQRGRDTQYF.